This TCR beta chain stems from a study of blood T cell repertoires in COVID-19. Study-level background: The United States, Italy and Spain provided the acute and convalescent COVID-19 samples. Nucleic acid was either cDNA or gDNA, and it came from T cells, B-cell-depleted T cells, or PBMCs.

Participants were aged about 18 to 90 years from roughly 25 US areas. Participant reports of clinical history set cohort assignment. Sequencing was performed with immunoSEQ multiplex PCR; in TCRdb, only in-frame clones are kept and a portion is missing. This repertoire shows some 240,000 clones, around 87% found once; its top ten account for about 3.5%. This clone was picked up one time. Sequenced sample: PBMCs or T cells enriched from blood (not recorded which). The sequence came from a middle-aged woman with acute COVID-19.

The DNA for the CDR3 is TGTGCCACCGCACTTGACGGGGGAGATCAGCCCCAGCATTTT. Protein sequence: CATALDGGDQPQHF. The gene calls are TRBV27 and TRBJ1-5; tentative D call: TRBD1 (5 bases). Germline-derived CDR1 and CDR2 are MNHEY and SMNVEV (reference sequence). V was cut by 10 bases and J by 5 bases, with 18 bases left in between. The CDR3 loop spans 14 amino acids.